This T cell receptor (beta chain) was identified in a study of CD4 T cells in relation to SARS-CoV-2 and coronaviruses. This table comes from immunoSEQ multiplex PCR, and its TCRdb copy is limited to in-frame clones, with some not included. Of about 70,000 clones in the sample, about nine tenths were seen once. Unexposed donor CD4+ T cells date from about 2011-2019, before the COVID-19 pandemic. The CDR3 sequence is 16 residues long. V dropped 2 bases and J dropped 2 bases, with 17 bases sitting between them. The germline gives CDR1 SQVTM, CDR2 ANQGSEA. Sequenced: memory CD4+ T cells from PBMCs. V and J are TRBV29-1 and TRBJ2-3; TRBD1 or TRBD2 may be the D gene (5 bases each). The TCR originated in a human donor in good health. CDR3 nucleotide sequence: TGCAGCGTTGAATCCGGGGACGAGGTGGCCACAGATACGCAGTATTTT. Translated, it gives CSVESGDEVATDTQYF.